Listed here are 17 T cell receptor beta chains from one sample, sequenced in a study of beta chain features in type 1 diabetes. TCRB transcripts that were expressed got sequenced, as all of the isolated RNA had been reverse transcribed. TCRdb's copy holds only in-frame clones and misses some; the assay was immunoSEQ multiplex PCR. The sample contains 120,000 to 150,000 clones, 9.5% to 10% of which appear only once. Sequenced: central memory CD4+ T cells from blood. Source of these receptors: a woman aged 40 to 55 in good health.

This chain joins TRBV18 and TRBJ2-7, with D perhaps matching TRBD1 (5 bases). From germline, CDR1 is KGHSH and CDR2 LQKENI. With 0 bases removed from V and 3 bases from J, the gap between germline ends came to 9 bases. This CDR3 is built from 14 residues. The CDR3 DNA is TGTGCCAGCTCACCACCAGCAGGGATCTACGAGCAGTACTTC. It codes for CASSPPAGIYEQYF.

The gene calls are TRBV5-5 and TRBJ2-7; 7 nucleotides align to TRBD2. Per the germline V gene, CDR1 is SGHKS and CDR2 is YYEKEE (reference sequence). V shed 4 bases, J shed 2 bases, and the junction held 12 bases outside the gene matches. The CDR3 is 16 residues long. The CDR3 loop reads CASSPKGGGGTYEQYF. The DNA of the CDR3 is TGTGCCAGCAGCCCAAAAGGTGGCGGGGGTACCTACGAGCAGTACTTC.

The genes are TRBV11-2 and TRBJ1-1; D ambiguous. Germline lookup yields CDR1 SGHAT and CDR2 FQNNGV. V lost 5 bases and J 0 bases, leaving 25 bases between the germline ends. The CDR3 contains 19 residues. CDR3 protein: CASSPTLLLLSGLNTEAFF. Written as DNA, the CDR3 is TGTGCCAGCAGCCCCACTCTTCTTCTCCTTTCGGGGTTGAACACTGAAGCTTTCTTT.

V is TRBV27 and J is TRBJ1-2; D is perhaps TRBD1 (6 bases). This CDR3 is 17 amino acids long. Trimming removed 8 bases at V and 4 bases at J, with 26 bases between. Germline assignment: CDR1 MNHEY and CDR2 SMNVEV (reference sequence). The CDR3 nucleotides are TGTGCCAGCCGGCAAAATACAGGGAAGGGGATTTCCTATGGCTACACCTTC. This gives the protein CASRQNTGKGISYGYTF.

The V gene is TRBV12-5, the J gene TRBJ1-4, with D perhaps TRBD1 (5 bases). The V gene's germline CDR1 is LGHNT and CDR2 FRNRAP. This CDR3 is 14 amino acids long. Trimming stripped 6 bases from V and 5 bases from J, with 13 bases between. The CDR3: CASGRGTVNEKLFF. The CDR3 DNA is TGTGCTAGTGGACGGGGGACGGTGAATGAAAAACTGTTTTTT.

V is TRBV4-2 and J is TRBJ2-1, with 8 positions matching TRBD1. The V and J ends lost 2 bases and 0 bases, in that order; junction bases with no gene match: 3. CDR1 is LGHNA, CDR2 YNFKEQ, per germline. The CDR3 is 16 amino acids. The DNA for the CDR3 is TGTGCCAGCAGCCAACGAGGACAGGGCTCCTACAATGAGCAGTTCTTC. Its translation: CASSQRGQGSYNEQFF.

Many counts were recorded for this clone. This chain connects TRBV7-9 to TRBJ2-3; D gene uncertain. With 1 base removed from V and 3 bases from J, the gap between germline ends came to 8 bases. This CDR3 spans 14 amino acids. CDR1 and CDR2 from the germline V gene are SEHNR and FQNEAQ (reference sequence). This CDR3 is CASSLEWRTDTQYF. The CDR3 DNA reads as TGTGCCAGCAGCTTAGAGTGGCGGACAGATACGCAGTATTTT.

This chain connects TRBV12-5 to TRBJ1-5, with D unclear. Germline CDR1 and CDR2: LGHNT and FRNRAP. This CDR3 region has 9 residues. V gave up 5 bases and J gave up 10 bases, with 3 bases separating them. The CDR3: CASGLPQHF. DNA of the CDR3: TGTGCTAGTGGTCTTCCCCAGCATTTT.

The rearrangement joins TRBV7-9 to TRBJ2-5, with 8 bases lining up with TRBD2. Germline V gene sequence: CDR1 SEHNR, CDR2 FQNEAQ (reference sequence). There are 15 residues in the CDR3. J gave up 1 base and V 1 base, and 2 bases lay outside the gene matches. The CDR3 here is CASSLDGGAQETQYF. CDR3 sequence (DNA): TGTGCCAGCAGCTTAGACGGGGGGGCCCAAGAGACCCAGTACTTC.

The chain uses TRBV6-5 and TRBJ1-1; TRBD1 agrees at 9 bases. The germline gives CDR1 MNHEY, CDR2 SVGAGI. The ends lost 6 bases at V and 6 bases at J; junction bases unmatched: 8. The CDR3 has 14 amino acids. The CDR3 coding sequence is TGTGCCAGCAGCACGGGACAGGGTGCAGCTGAAGCTTTCTTT. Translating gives CASSTGQGAAEAFF.

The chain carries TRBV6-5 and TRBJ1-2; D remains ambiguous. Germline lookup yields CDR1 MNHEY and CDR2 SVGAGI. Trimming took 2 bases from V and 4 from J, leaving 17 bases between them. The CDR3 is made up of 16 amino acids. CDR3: CASSYAPGTGVYGYTF. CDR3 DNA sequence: TGTGCCAGCAGTTACGCCCCCGGAACGGGAGTCTATGGCTACACCTTC.

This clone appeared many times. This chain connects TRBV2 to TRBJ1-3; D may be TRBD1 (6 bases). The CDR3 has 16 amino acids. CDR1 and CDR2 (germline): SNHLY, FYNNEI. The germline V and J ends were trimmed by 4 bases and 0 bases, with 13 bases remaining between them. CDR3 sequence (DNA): TGTGCCAGCAGTGCGGACAGTTCGGCCTCTGGAAACACCATATATTTT. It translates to CASSADSSASGNTIYF.

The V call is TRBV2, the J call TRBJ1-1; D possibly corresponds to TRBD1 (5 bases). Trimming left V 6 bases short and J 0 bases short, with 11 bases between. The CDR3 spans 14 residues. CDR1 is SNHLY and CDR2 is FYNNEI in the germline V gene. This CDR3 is CASRFKGLNTEAFF. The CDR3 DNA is TGTGCCAGCAGGTTTAAGGGGTTGAACACTGAAGCTTTCTTT.

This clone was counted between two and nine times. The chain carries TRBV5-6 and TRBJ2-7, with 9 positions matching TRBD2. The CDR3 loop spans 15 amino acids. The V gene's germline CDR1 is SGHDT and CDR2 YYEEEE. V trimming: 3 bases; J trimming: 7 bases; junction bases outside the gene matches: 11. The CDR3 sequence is CASSSLTSGAREQYF. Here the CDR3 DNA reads TGTGCCAGCAGCTCCCTGACTAGCGGAGCCCGGGAGCAGTACTTC.

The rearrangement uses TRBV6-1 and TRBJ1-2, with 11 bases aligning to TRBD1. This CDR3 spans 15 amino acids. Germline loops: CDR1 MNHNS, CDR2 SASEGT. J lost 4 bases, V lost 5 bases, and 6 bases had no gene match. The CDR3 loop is CASSSQGQGVYGYTF. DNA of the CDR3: TGTGCCAGCAGTTCGCAGGGACAGGGGGTCTATGGCTACACCTTC.

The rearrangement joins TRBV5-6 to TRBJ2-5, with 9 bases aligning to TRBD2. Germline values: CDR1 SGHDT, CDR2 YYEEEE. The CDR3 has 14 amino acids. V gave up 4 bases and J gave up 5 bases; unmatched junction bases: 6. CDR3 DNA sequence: TGTGCCAGCAGCCGCGGACTAGCGATGGAGACCCAGTACTTC. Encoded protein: CASSRGLAMETQYF.

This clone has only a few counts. The CDR3 bases are TGCAGCGTCTCCGTTAGCGGGGCAGAGACCCAGTACTTC. Translation: CSVSVSGAETQYF. The chain employs TRBV29-1 and TRBJ2-5; 8 bases align to TRBD2. This CDR3 is built from 13 residues. J gave up 4 bases and V 6 bases, and 7 bases lay outside the gene matches. CDR1 and CDR2 (germline): SQVTM, ANQGSEA. The full variable domain, its missing parts supplied by reference TRBV29-1 and TRBJ2-5, is SAVISQKPSRDICQRGTSLTIQCQVDSQVTMMFWYRQQPGQSLTLIATANQGSEATYESGFVIDKFPISRPNLTFSTLTVSNMSPEDSSIYLCSVSVSGAETQYFGPGTRLLVL.